One and the same sample provided the 15 T cell receptor beta chains below, sequenced in a study of T cell responses to AZD1222 COVID-19 vaccine (dated by TCRdb to 2020 to 2023). This specimen's time point label, interpreted: baseline before first vaccination. The library came from the immunoSEQ multiplex PCR assay. Here the immuneACCESS table is served through TCRdb, limited to in-frame sequences with V and J called. Missing clones are a known gap in these copies; in checked studies unresolved V genes cover under half, and the rest lacks a known reason. The sample table contains 120,000 to 150,000 clones; only one count was recorded for about 89% of them. About 4.8% of the sample is taken by the ten largest. Sequences were derived from peripheral blood, sampled on day 0 of AZD1222 vaccination. All receptors come from an adult in good health.

This chain connects TRBV3-1 (or the pseudogene TRBV3-2) to TRBJ2-7; the D is unclear. V was shortened by 4 bases and J by 3 bases, with 4 bases between the two germline ends. Germline V gives CDR1 LGHDT, CDR2 YNNKEL (reference sequence). This CDR3 region has 11 residues. CDR3 residues: CASSLLYEQYF. The CDR3, as DNA: TGTGCCAGCAGCCTCCTCTACGAGCAGTACTTC.

This chain links TRBV19 with TRBJ2-7; possibly TRBD1 or TRBD2 for D (5 bases each). Trimming took 8 bases from V and 4 from J, leaving 15 bases between them. Germline-derived CDR1 and CDR2 are LNHDA and SQIVND (reference sequence). The CDR3 has 13 amino acids. The CDR3 reads CASPGRQKYEQYF. DNA for the CDR3: TGTGCCAGTCCGGGACGACAGAAATACGAGCAGTACTTC.

V is TRBV12-5 and J is TRBJ2-7; 9 bases map to TRBD1. Germline V lookup: CDR1 LGHNT, CDR2 FRNRAP. The CDR3 has 17 residues. Trimming took 0 bases from V and 3 from J; bases not matched to a gene: 9. CDR3 sequence: CASGLVQGGTGFYEQYF. As DNA, the CDR3 is TGTGCTAGTGGTTTGGTACAAGGTGGGACAGGGTTCTACGAGCAGTACTTC.

V is TRBV27 and J is TRBJ2-1; no clear D gene. The CDR3 consists of 16 residues. The germline V gene encodes CDR1 MNHEY and CDR2 SMNVEV (reference sequence). Trimming left V 1 base short and J 4 bases short, with 14 bases between. CDR3 protein: CASSLLLPSGYNEQFF. The DNA for the CDR3 is TGTGCCAGCAGTTTATTACTCCCTTCCGGATACAATGAGCAGTTCTTC.

This clone was detected once. This chain joins TRBV7-8 and TRBJ2-7; D perhaps matches TRBD1 (6 bases). The germline V gene encodes CDR1 SGHVS and CDR2 FQNEAQ. The V and J ends lost 1 base and 3 bases respectively, with 19 bases between them. The CDR3 length is 17 residues. DNA for the CDR3: TGTGCCAGCAGCTTAGTGGACAGTGCCCGTTTGGGCTACGAGCAGTACTTC. As protein: CASSLVDSARLGYEQYF.

The V and J genes are TRBV7-2 and TRBJ2-7; D is unclear. The CDR3 totals 13 residues. Germline V lookup: CDR1 SGHTA, CDR2 FQGNSA. The V end was cut by 1 base, the J end by 3 bases, with 7 bases between. CDR3 coding DNA: TGTGCCAGCAGCTTAGTTAATGGCTACGAGCAGTACTTC. This gives the protein CASSLVNGYEQYF. The complete variable domain, with remaining parts taken from reference TRBV7-2 and TRBJ2-7, reads GAGVSQSPSNKVTEKGKDVELRCDPISGHTALYWYRQSLGQGLEFLIYFQGNSAPDKSGLPSDRFSAERTGGSVSTLTIQRTQQEDSAVYLCASSLVNGYEQYFGPGTRLTVT.

The sample holds one count of this clone. J is TRBJ1-2 and V is TRBV5-1; 7 bases line up with TRBD1. The ends lost 4 bases at V and 0 bases at J; junction bases unmatched: 9. There are 16 residues in the CDR3. Germline V gene sequence: CDR1 SGHRS, CDR2 YFSETQ. As DNA, the CDR3 is TGCGCCAGCAGCCCCACAGGGGCCCCATCTAACTATGGCTACACCTTC. The encoded protein is CASSPTGAPSNYGYTF.

J is TRBJ1-1 and V is TRBV12-3 or TRBV12-4; a weak D match, TRBD1 (5 bases). The CDR3 is 12 amino acids. V shed 7 bases and J shed 4 bases, with 10 bases lying between them. The CDR3 is CASTLGGTEAFF. The CDR3, as DNA: TGTGCCAGCACCCTTGGGGGCACTGAAGCTTTCTTT.

This sequence joins TRBV9 and TRBJ2-5; either TRBD1 or TRBD2 may supply D (5 bases each). Germline-derived CDR1 and CDR2 are SGDLS and YYNGEE. The CDR3 runs 15 residues. V was trimmed by 3 bases and J by 5 bases, leaving 17 bases between them. The CDR3 sequence: CASSAEAGAGETQYF. The CDR3 DNA reads as TGTGCCAGCAGCGCCGAAGCCGGGGCAGGGGAGACCCAGTACTTC. Based on the CDR3 plus reference TRBV9 and TRBJ2-5, the full variable domain is DSGVTQTPKHLITATGQRVTLRCSPRSGDLSVYWYQQSLDQGLQFLIQYYNGEERAKGNILERFSAQQFPDLHSELNLSSLELGDSALYFCASSAEAGAGETQYFGPGTRLLVL.

This clone was detected once. The gene calls are TRBV21-1 and TRBJ2-1; the table calls TRBD2, which could not be checked here. TRBV21-1 is a recognized pseudogene. CDR3 length: 11 amino acids. The CDR3 DNA reads as TGTGCCAGCAGCAAAGCCGGGAAGCAGTTCTTC. Protein sequence: CASSKAGKQFF.

This clone was counted between two and nine times. The chain is built from TRBV2 and TRBJ2-1; D not resolved. The CDR3 runs 13 residues. CDR1 is SNHLY and CDR2 is FYNNEI in the germline V gene. V was clipped by 1 base and J by 8 bases, with 9 bases between them. The CDR3 DNA follows: TGTGCCAGCAGTGAAGGAGGAGTGGATGAGCAGTTCTTC. It is translated as CASSEGGVDEQFF.

This sequence joins TRBV4-1 and TRBJ1-3, with D uncertain. The CDR3 consists of 17 residues. Looked up from germline, CDR1 is MGHRA and CDR2 is YSYEKL. V gave up 3 bases and J gave up 0 bases, with 15 bases separating them. In nucleotides, the CDR3 is TGCGCCAGCAGCCAGGGTTATGGACGGACCTCTGGAAACACCATATATTTT. This translates into CASSQGYGRTSGNTIYF.

The chain recombines TRBV6-5 with TRBJ1-1; D is uncertain. Deletions cut 5 bases from V and 1 base from J, with 11 bases between. From germline, CDR1 is MNHEY and CDR2 SVGAGI. The CDR3 is 14 amino acids. The CDR3 sequence is CASSPAETNTEAFF. The DNA of the CDR3 is TGTGCCAGCAGTCCCGCAGAGACGAACACTGAAGCTTTCTTT.

The chain couples TRBV7-6 to TRBJ1-1; no definite D call. The germline gives CDR1 SGHVS, CDR2 FNYEAQ. Trimming pared 5 bases from V and 0 bases from J, leaving 13 bases between. The length of the CDR3 is 15 residues. The CDR3 spells CASSEDVKMNTEAFF. The CDR3 bases are TGTGCCAGCAGCGAAGACGTTAAGATGAACACTGAAGCTTTCTTT.

This chain uses TRBV12-3 or TRBV12-4 with TRBJ1-1; no definite D call. The CDR3 contains 13 residues. V was shortened by 0 bases and J by 4 bases, with 6 bases between the two germline ends. CDR3 coding DNA: TGTGCCAGCAGTTTAGCTTGGGGCACTGAAGCTTTCTTT. Translated: CASSLAWGTEAFF.